Shown below are 21 T cell receptor beta chains from a single sample sequenced in a study of identical twins. TCRdb re-derived calls from the 5' RACE reads in MiXCR, one entry per CDR3 protein. The sample contains 450,000 or so distinct CDR3 sequences, more than 13% of which appear only once. These same records also appear under a second study, on yellow fever vaccine responses in identical twins.

The sample was CD4+ T cells sorted from blood. These receptors came from a young woman in good health.

The sample holds many counts of this clonotype. V and J are TRBV5-5 and TRBJ2-3; no firm D call. Trimming took 5 bases from V and 2 from J, leaving 9 bases between them. CDR3 length: 13 residues. Per germline, CDR1 SGHKS and CDR2 YYEKEE (reference sequence). CDR3 sequence (DNA): TGTGCCAGCAGTAGAGCCCTCACAGATACGCAGTATTTT. This sequence encodes CASSRALTDTQYF.

V is TRBV3-1 and J is TRBJ1-1, with a weak D call TRBD1 (5 bases). Deletions cut 4 bases from V and 5 bases from J, with 11 bases between. CDR1 is LGHDT and CDR2 is YNNKEL in the germline V gene (reference sequence). The CDR3 length is 13 residues. The CDR3 protein is CASSRKRGTEAFF. Written as DNA, the CDR3 is TGTGCCAGCAGCCGAAAGAGGGGTACTGAAGCTTTCTTT.

V is TRBV10-3 and J is TRBJ2-3; the D is unclear. This CDR3 spans 13 amino acids. The germline CDR1 and CDR2 sequences are ENHRY and SYGVKD. V lost 0 bases and J 5 bases, leaving 6 bases between the germline ends. The CDR3 sequence is CAISESARDTQYF. In DNA, the CDR3 is TGTGCCATCAGTGAGTCTGCCCGAGATACGCAGTATTTT.

This clonotype was picked up a small number of times. The genes are TRBV18 and TRBJ2-4; 10 bases are shared with TRBD1. The junction had 5 bases not matched to a gene; V was cut back by 3 bases and J by 6 bases. The CDR3 totals 15 residues. In germline, CDR1 is KGHSH, CDR2 LQKENI. In nucleotides, the CDR3 is TGTGCCAGCTCACCGAGCCGGGACAGGGGAAACATTCAGTACTTC. The encoded protein is CASSPSRDRGNIQYF.

This clonotype was counted many times. This rearrangement joins TRBV6-1 to TRBJ2-7, with unresolved D. The CDR3 loop spans 14 amino acids. Per germline, CDR1 MNHNS and CDR2 SASEGT. V lost 6 bases, J lost 2 bases, and 14 bases lay in between. The CDR3 region has the DNA TGTGCCAGCAGGAGCACCTACCAAACCTACGAGCAGTACTTC. It specifies CASRSTYQTYEQYF.

This sequence joins TRBV7-2 and TRBJ2-1; TRBD2 matches 9 bases. CDR1 is SGHTA, CDR2 FQGNSA, per germline. V dropped 6 bases and J dropped 3; count of bases not matched to a gene: 12. The CDR3 loop spans 17 amino acids. This CDR3 is CASRPSHSGRVYNEQFF. In nucleotides, the CDR3 is TGTGCCAGCAGACCCTCCCATAGCGGGAGAGTCTACAATGAGCAGTTCTTC.

This clonotype has a handful of counts. This chain connects TRBV6-1 to TRBJ2-3; D may be TRBD1 (6 bases). This CDR3 region has 16 residues. The ends were cut back, 10 bases at V and 3 bases at J, with 23 bases in the middle. Per germline, CDR1 MNHNS and CDR2 SASEGT. In DNA form, the CDR3 reads TGTGCCACCCGGTTATCACAGGGAATCATGACAGATACGCAGTATTTT. Its translation: CATRLSQGIMTDTQYF.

This clonotype was picked up a small number of times. The chain carries TRBV12-5 and TRBJ2-7; D possibly corresponds to TRBD1 (5 bases). Germline assignment: CDR1 LGHNT and CDR2 FRNRAP. The CDR3 contains 12 residues. V was trimmed by 8 bases and J by 2 bases, leaving 10 bases between them. CDR3 sequence (DNA): TGTGCTAGTCAGGGCACGACCTACGAGCAGTACTTC. This translates into CASQGTTYEQYF.

This clonotype was seen a few times. The chain is built from TRBV5-1 and TRBJ2-2; 11 bases agree with TRBD2. The V segment lost 4 bases and the J segment 1 base; nucleotides outside the gene matches: 6. Germline lookup yields CDR1 SGHRS and CDR2 YFSETQ. The CDR3 is 17 amino acids. CDR3 sequence reads: CASSQTSGGKNTGELFF. The CDR3 coding sequence is TGCGCCAGCAGCCAAACTAGCGGGGGAAAGAACACCGGGGAGCTGTTTTTT. Variable domain in full (rest from reference TRBV5-1 and TRBJ2-2): KAGVTQTPRYLIKTRGQQVTLSCSPISGHRSVSWYQQTPGQGLQFLFEYFSETQRNKGNFPGRFSGRQFSNSRSEMNVSTLELGDSALYLCASSQTSGGKNTGELFFGEGSRLTVL.

This clonotype was counted many times. V and J are TRBV12-3 or TRBV12-4 and TRBJ1-5; 7 nucleotides match TRBD1. Trimming at V came to 6 bases and at J to 3 bases, leaving 11 bases not matched to a gene. The CDR3 has 16 amino acids. CDR3 DNA sequence: TGTGCCAGCAGCCTACAGGGGAAGGGCCCCAATCAGCCCCAGCATTTT. It specifies CASSLQGKGPNQPQHF.

J is TRBJ2-3 and V is TRBV6-5, with D tentatively TRBD2 (5 bases). The CDR3 length is 15 residues. With 3 bases removed from V and 1 base from J, the gap between germline ends came to 11 bases. The germline V gene has CDR1 MNHEY and CDR2 SVGAGI. The CDR3: CASSYKGVRTDTQYF. The DNA of the CDR3 is TGTGCCAGCAGTTATAAGGGAGTACGCACAGATACGCAGTATTTT.

The chain couples TRBV28 to TRBJ1-5, with D tentatively TRBD1 (6 bases). V shed 7 bases and J shed 7 bases, with 14 bases lying between them. Germline V lookup: CDR1 MDHEN, CDR2 SYDVKM. This CDR3 region has 13 residues. CDR3 bases: TGTGCCAGCAATTACAGGGCGCGGCAGCCCCAGCATTTT. As protein: CASNYRARQPQHF.

This clonotype turned up a few times. The chain links TRBV20-1 to TRBJ2-4; TRBD2 is a possible D gene (6 bases). The V end lost 5 bases, the J end lost 0 bases, and 14 bases lay between the germline ends. The germline gives CDR1 DFQATT, CDR2 SNEGSKA (reference sequence). The CDR3 runs 15 residues. This chain's CDR3 is CSAARGAVAKNIQYF. Here the CDR3 DNA reads TGCAGTGCTGCCCGCGGGGCAGTAGCCAAAAACATTCAGTACTTC.

The table lists this clonotype with many counts. The chain recombines TRBV18 with TRBJ2-3, with D unresolved. Germline V gives CDR1 KGHSH, CDR2 LQKENI. Trimming removed 2 bases from V and 0 bases from J, with 9 bases in between. The CDR3 is made up of 15 amino acids. For the CDR3, the DNA is TGTGCCAGCTCACCAGGAAGTCGTAGCACAGATACGCAGTATTTT. It yields the protein CASSPGSRSTDTQYF.

Details on this clonotype: A much larger clonotype is one base distant, so this may be a read error. The V and J genes are TRBV4-3 and TRBJ1-1; 8 bases are a match to TRBD1. Germline CDR1 LGHNA, CDR2 YSLEER. The CDR3 covers 15 residues. The DNA of the CDR3 is TGCGCCAGCAGCCAAGAGGGGCAGGGGGCTGTTGAAGCTTACTTT. Amino acids: CASSQEGQGAVEAYF.

The chain joins TRBV7-3 to TRBJ2-7; 8 bases fit TRBD1. CDR1 and CDR2 (germline): SGHTA, FQGTGA. Losses at the gene ends were 5 bases for V and 2 bases for J; bases not matched to a gene: 8. This CDR3 contains 15 residues. The CDR3 DNA is TGTGCCAGCAGCCCGACAGGGGACAGAGCCTACGAGCAGTACTTC. It is translated as CASSPTGDRAYEQYF. Using reference TRBV7-3 and TRBJ2-7 for the parts outside the CDR3, the full variable domain is GAGVSQTPSNKVTEKGKYVELRCDPISGHTALYWYRQSLGQGPEFLIYFQGTGAADDSGLPNDRFFAVRPEGSVSTLKIQRTERGDSAVYLCASSPTGDRAYEQYFGPGTRLTVT.

This clonotype was recorded many times. The V gene is TRBV2, the J gene TRBJ2-3, with 11 nucleotides matching TRBD2. V was clipped by 6 bases and J by 6 bases; unmatched bases: 5. CDR1 and CDR2 from the germline V gene are SNHLY and FYNNEI. This CDR3 has 14 residues. The CDR3 coding sequence is TGTGCCAGCAGCCTAGCGGGGGGTGGGGATACGCAGTATTTT. This translates into CASSLAGGGDTQYF.

This clonotype was counted many times. In nucleotides, the CDR3 is TGTGCCAGCAGTTCCGGGACAGACTATGGCTACACCTTC. This sequence encodes CASSSGTDYGYTF. This chain joins TRBV6-2 or TRBV6-3 and TRBJ1-2; 7 bases map to TRBD1. Germline V gene sequence: CDR1 MNHEY, CDR2 SVGEGT. The V gene end was trimmed by 4 bases and the J gene end by 3 bases; junction bases not matched to a gene: 2. The CDR3 consists of 13 residues.

This clonotype was detected only a few times. This sequence joins TRBV5-1 and TRBJ2-5, with D uncertain. V gave up 6 bases and J gave up 5 bases, with 11 bases separating them. The germline gives CDR1 SGHRS, CDR2 YFSETQ. The CDR3 runs 12 residues. The CDR3 region is CASTRFSETQYF. The CDR3 DNA reads TGCGCCAGCACGCGTTTTAGTGAGACCCAGTACTTC.

This clonotype came up many times. Compared with germline, one end of the junction differs, possibly owing to a read error. This chain links TRBV5-1 with TRBJ1-1; D remains unclear. CDR1 SGHRS and CDR2 YFSETQ come from the germline V gene. The CDR3 is made up of 14 amino acids. CDR3 DNA sequence: TGCGCCAGCAGCTCGGCGGGTAGGAACACTGAAGCTTTTTTT. It is translated as CASSSAGRNTEAFF. Based on the CDR3 plus reference TRBV5-1 and TRBJ1-1, the full variable domain is KAGVTQTPRYLIKTRGQQVTLSCSPISGHRSVSWYQQTPGQGLQFLFEYFSETQRNKGNFPGRFSGRQFSNSRSEMNVSTLELGDSALYLCASSSAGRNTEAFFGQGTRLTVV.

V is TRBV5-5 and J is TRBJ2-3; the match to TRBD2 covers 8 bases. The CDR3 spans 17 residues. Trimming at V came to 0 bases and at J to 10 bases, leaving 16 bases not matched to a gene. CDR1 is SGHKS, CDR2 YYEKEE, per germline (reference sequence). The CDR3 sequence: CASSLAGGAPTYGPQYF. The CDR3 DNA reads as TGTGCCAGCAGCTTGGCCGGGGGGGCTCCGACTTACGGCCCGCAGTATTTT. Variable domain in full (rest from reference TRBV5-5 and TRBJ2-3): DAGVTQSPTHLIKTRGQQVTLRCSPISGHKSVSWYQQVLGQGPQFIFQYYEKEERGRGNFPDRFSARQFPNYSSELNVNALLLGDSALYLCASSLAGGAPTYGPQYFGPGTRLTVL.